The clone carrying this T cell receptor (beta chain) was seen repeatedly, ten times or more. Its antigen is undetermined. TCRdb redid the calling of the 5' RACE reads with MiXCR, one entry per CDR3 protein. Seen here are under 350,000 distinct CDR3 sequences, roughly 10% observed once, and the top ten hold approximately 7%. The V gene lost 0 bases and the J gene lost 12 bases, with 17 bases spanning the gap. The CDR3 contains 14 residues. Looked up from germline, CDR1 is LNHNV and CDR2 is YYDKDF (reference sequence). This entry belongs to a study of identical twins. Findings and caveats of the study: Analyses of zero insertions could be partly confounded by invariant MAIT and iNKT cells.

The same sample was also used in a study of yellow fever vaccine responses in identical twins.

The rearrangement links TRBV15 to TRBJ2-5; tentatively, D is TRBD1 or TRBD2 (5 bases each). Specimen: CD8+ T cells sorted from blood. The sequence came from a woman under 30 in good health. CDR3 residues: CATSRDQSGPLEYF. DNA of the CDR3: TGTGCCACCAGCAGAGATCAGTCGGGGCCGCTCGAGTACTTC. Full variable domain (outside the CDR3, taken from reference TRBV15 and TRBJ2-5): DAMVIQNPRYQVTQFGKPVTLSCSQTLNHNVMYWYQQKSSQAPKLLFHYYDKDFNNEADTPDNFQSRRPNTSFCFLDIRSPGLGDTAMYLCATSRDQSGPLEYFGPGTRLLVL.